This TCR beta chain emerged from a study of T cells after yellow fever vaccination. Points from the study as a whole: The booster response re-showed most primary clones: around 97% CD4, over 80% CD8. The bulk population could contribute abundant contaminating clonotypes to FACS-sorted repertoires.

Trimming shortened V by 5 bases and J by 2 bases, and 14 bases separated the two germline ends. The CDR3 runs to 15 residues. CDR1 is SNHLY, CDR2 FYNNEI, per germline. TCR cDNA was made by 5'RACE template switching, adding a universal primer site and UMIs. Using its own MiXCR run on the 5' RACE reads, TCRdb lists one record per CDR3 protein. The sample includes approximately 160,000 distinct CDR3 sequences, 5.5% to 7.5% of them seen just once. This clonotype has ten or more counts. Its antigen remains unknown. The TCR sequence derives from a young man who received the YFV17D yellow fever vaccine. The sequenced sample was CD4+ T cells sorted from PBMCs, obtained on the day of the first yellow fever vaccination. V is TRBV2 and J is TRBJ2-3, with D uncertain. The CDR3 here is CASSTETPLTDTQYF. The CDR3 DNA follows: TGTGCCAGCAGTACGGAAACTCCCCTCACAGATACGCAGTATTTT.